This T cell receptor (beta chain) derives from a study of identical twins. The study, taken as a whole, reports: Cord blood beta clonotypes that were abundant carried fewer insertions, and memory repertoires showed no such trend. The study found excess low generation probability among twin-shared out-of-frame alpha sequences. For zero-insertion analyses, partial confounding could come from invariant MAIT and iNKT cells.

One entry per CDR3 protein results from TCRdb running MiXCR on the 5' RACE reads. The sample records approximately 220,000 distinct CDR3 sequences, 6.5% to 9% being singletons. The V end lost 3 bases, the J end lost 10 bases, and 8 bases lay between the germline ends. This CDR3 spans 11 amino acids. Germline V gene sequence: CDR1 SGHRS, CDR2 YFSETQ. On this clonotype itself: Its cognate antigen is unknown.

A further study also used this sample, focusing on yellow fever vaccine responses in identical twins.

Specimen: CD8+ T cells sorted from blood. The chain carries TRBV5-1 and TRBJ2-1; D not resolved. This clonotype was sampled from a young woman in good health. The CDR3 protein is CASSSMYEQFF. The DNA of the CDR3 is TGCGCCAGCAGCTCGATGTACGAGCAGTTCTTC.